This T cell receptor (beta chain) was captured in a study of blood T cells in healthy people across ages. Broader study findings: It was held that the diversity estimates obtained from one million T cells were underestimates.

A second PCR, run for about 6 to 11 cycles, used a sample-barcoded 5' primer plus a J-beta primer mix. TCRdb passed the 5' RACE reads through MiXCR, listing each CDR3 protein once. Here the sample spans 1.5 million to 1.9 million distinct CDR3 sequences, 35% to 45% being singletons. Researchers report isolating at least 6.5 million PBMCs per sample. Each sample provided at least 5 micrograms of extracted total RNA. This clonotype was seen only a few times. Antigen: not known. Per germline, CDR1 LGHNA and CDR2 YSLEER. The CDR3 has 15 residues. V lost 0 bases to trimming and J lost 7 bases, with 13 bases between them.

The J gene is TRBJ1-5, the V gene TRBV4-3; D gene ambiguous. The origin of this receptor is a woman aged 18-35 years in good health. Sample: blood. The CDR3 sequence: CASSQDFGGLQPQHF. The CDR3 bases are TGCGCCAGCAGCCAAGATTTTGGCGGTCTGCAGCCCCAGCATTTT.